This T cell receptor beta chain was observed in a study of blood T cell repertoires in COVID-19. Study summary: T cells, B-cell-depleted T cells, or PBMCs provided the cDNA or gDNA that served as material.

The V end lost 2 bases, the J end lost 8 bases, and 12 bases lay between the germline ends. The CDR3 sequence is 13 residues long. The data were produced by immunoSEQ multiplex PCR, yet TCRdb's version contains in-frame clones alone and is incomplete. Here the sample spans 80,000 to 95,000 clones, roughly 84% being singletons. J is TRBJ1-2 and V is TRBV12-3 or TRBV12-4, with D possibly being TRBD1 (5 bases). Sequenced: peripheral blood. The receptor comes from a human donor in a cohort sampled during active COVID-19. Here the CDR3 DNA reads TGTGCCAGCAGTTTAAGATCAGGGAGGGGCTACACCTTC. Protein product: CASSLRSGRGYTF.